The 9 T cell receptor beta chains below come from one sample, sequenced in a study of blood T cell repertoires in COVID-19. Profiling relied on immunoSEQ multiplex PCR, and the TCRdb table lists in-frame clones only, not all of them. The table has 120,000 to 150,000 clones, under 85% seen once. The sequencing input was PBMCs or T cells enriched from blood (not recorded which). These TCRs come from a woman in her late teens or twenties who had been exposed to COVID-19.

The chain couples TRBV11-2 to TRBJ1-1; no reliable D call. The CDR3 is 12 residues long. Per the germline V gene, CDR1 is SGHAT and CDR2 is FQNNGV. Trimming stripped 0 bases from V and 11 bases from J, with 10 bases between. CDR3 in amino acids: CASSLEGVVAFF. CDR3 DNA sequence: TGTGCCAGCAGCTTAGAGGGAGTGGTGGCTTTCTTT.

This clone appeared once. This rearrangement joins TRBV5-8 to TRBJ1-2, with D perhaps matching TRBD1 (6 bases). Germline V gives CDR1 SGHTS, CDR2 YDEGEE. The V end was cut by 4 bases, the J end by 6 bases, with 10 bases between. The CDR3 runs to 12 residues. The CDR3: CASSGQKDGYTF. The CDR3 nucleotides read TGTGCCAGCAGCGGACAGAAAGATGGCTACACCTTC.

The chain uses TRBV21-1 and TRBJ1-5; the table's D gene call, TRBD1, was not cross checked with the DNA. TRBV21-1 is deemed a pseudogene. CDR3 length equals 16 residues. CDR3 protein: CASSKVPDREDQPQHF. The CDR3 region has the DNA TGTGCCAGCAGCAAAGTCCCGGACAGGGAGGATCAGCCCCAGCATTTT.

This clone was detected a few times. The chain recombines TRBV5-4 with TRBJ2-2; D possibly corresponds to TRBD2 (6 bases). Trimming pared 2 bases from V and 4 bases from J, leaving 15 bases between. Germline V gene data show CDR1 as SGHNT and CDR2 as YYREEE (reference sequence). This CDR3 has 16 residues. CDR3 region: CASSFLAGRGTGELFF. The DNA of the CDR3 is TGTGCCAGCAGCTTTCTGGCAGGGCGGGGCACCGGGGAGCTGTTTTTT.

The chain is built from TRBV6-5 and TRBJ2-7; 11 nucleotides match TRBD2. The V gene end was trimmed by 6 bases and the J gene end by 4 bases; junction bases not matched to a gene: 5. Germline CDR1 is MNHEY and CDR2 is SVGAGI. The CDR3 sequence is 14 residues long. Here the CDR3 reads CASSRLAGQYEQYF. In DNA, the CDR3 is TGTGCCAGCAGCCGACTAGCGGGACAGTACGAGCAGTACTTC.

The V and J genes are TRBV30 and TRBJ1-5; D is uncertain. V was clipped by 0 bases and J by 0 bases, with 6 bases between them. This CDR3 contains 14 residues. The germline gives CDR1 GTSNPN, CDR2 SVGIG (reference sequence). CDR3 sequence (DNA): TGTGCCTGGAGTGTACTCCATAGCAATCAGCCCCAGCATTTT. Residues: CAWSVLHSNQPQHF. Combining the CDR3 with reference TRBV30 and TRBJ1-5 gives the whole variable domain SQTIHQWPATLVQPVGSPLSLECTVEGTSNPNLYWYRQAAGRGLQLLFYSVGIGQISSEVPQNLSASRPQDRQFILSSKKLLLSDSGFYLCAWSVLHSNQPQHFGDGTRLSIL.

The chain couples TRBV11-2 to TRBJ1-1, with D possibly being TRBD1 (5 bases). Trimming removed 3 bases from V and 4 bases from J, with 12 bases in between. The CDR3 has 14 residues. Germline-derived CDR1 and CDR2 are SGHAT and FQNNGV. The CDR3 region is CASSFRQGGTEAFF. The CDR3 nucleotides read TGTGCCAGCAGCTTTCGTCAGGGCGGCACTGAAGCTTTCTTT. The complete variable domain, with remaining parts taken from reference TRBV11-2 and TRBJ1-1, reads EAGVAQSPRYKIIEKRQSVAFWCNPISGHATLYWYQQILGQGPKLLIQFQNNGVVDDSQLPKDRFSAERLKGVDSTLKIQPAKLEDSAVYLCASSFRQGGTEAFFGQGTRLTVV.

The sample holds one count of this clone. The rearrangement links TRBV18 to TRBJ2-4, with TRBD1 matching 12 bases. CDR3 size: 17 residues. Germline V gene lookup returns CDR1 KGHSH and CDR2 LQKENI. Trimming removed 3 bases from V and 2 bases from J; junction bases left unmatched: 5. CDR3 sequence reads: CASSPSGTGGTKNIQYF. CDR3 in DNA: TGTGCCAGCTCACCTTCCGGGACAGGGGGCACCAAAAACATTCAGTACTTC. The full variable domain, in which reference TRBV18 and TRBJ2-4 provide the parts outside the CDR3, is NAGVMQNPRHLVRRRGQEARLRCSPMKGHSHVYWYRQLPEEGLKFMVYLQKENIIDESGMPKERFSAEFPKEGPSILRIQQVVRGDSAAYFCASSPSGTGGTKNIQYFGAGTRLSVL.

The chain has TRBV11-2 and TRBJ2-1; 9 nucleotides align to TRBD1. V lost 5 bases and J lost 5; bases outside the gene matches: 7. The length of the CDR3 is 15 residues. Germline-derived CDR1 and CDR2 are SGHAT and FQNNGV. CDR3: CASSATGGDHNEQFF. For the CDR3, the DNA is TGTGCCAGCAGCGCAACAGGGGGCGACCACAATGAGCAGTTCTTC.